The 17 T cell receptor beta chains below were found in one sample sequenced in a study of T cell responses to AZD1222 COVID-19 vaccine. Libraries were prepared by immunoSEQ multiplex PCR; TCRdb keeps only in-frame clonotypes and omits some of them. This table holds fewer than 200,000 clones, under 95% found once. Here the sequenced sample was peripheral blood, taken on day 0 of MenACWY control vaccination. The receptors were gathered from an adult in good health.

The chain is built from TRBV11-3 and TRBJ1-4; no clear D. V shed 5 bases and J shed 0 bases, with 10 bases lying between them. The CDR3 has 15 residues. The V gene's germline CDR1 is SGHNT and CDR2 YENEEA. This CDR3 reads CASSMMVATNEKLFF. DNA for the CDR3: TGTGCCAGCAGCATGATGGTTGCAACTAATGAAAAACTGTTTTTT. Drawing the rest from reference TRBV11-3 and TRBJ1-4, the complete variable domain is EAGVVQSPRYKIIEKKQPVAFWCNPISGHNTLYWYLQNLGQGPELLIRYENEEAVDDSQLPKDRFSAERLKGVDSTLKIQPAELGDSAVYLCASSMMVATNEKLFFGSGTQLSVL.

V and J are TRBV6-9 and TRBJ1-1; D uncertain. CDR1 and CDR2 from the germline V gene are MNHGY and SVAAGI. This CDR3 comprises 12 residues. Trimming cost V 3 bases and J 2 bases, with 4 bases left between them. The CDR3 sequence: CASSYTNTEAFF. CDR3 sequence (DNA): TGTGCCAGCAGTTACACTAACACTGAAGCTTTCTTT.

The chain has TRBV6-1 and TRBJ2-1; tentative D call: TRBD2 (6 bases). Germline CDR1 is MNHNS and CDR2 is SASEGT. The CDR3 loop spans 15 amino acids. Trimming removed 2 bases from V and 3 bases from J, with 11 bases in between. The CDR3 here is CASSELRGNYNEQFF. Written as DNA, the CDR3 is TGTGCCAGCAGTGAACTGCGCGGGAACTACAATGAGCAGTTCTTC.

In its sample, this clone was seen once. The chain carries TRBV5-8 and TRBJ2-3, with 10 bases that match TRBD2. Germline V gene data show CDR1 as SGHTS and CDR2 as YDEGEE. The V and J ends lost 4 bases and 0 bases, in that order; junction bases with no gene match: 14. CDR3 size: 19 residues. CDR3 loop: CASSIGPSGRDTSTDTQYF. CDR3 bases: TGTGCCAGCAGCATAGGCCCGAGCGGGAGGGACACTAGCACAGATACGCAGTATTTT.

The chain links TRBV11-3 to TRBJ2-1, with TRBD1 identical over 9 bases. The CDR3 runs 15 residues. Germline values: CDR1 SGHNT, CDR2 YENEEA. The ends lost 5 bases at V and 3 bases at J; junction bases unmatched: 5. CDR3 amino acids: CASSTWTGDYNEQFF. Here the CDR3 DNA reads TGTGCCAGCAGCACTTGGACAGGGGACTACAATGAGCAGTTCTTC.

CDR3 coding DNA: TGTGCCAGCAGTGAAGAGCGGGGGCGCACAGATACGCAGTATTTT. Protein: CASSEERGRTDTQYF. This chain connects TRBV2 to TRBJ2-3; 8 bases are shared with TRBD2. V dropped 1 base and J dropped 1; count of bases not matched to a gene: 1. The CDR3 length is 15 residues. Germline CDR1 SNHLY, CDR2 FYNNEI.

The chain combines TRBV7-2 with TRBJ2-1; no reliable D call. The CDR3 covers 14 residues. The germline gives CDR1 SGHTA, CDR2 FQGNSA. Trimming took off 2 bases at V and 11 bases at J, with 16 bases between the two ends. The CDR3 DNA is TGTGCCAGCAGCTTAAGTCTCGGGTACGGTAAGCAGTTCTTC. This sequence encodes CASSLSLGYGKQFF.

The chain carries TRBV5-1 and TRBJ2-5; 12 bases line up with TRBD2. In germline, CDR1 is SGHRS, CDR2 YFSETQ. With 3 bases clipped from V and 6 bases from J, the junction kept 15 bases outside the gene matches. The CDR3 extends over 18 amino acids. CDR3 nucleotide sequence: TGCGCCAGCAGCTCTGGGACTCTAGCGGGAGGGCCCTGGAAGACCCAGTACTTC. Encoded protein: CASSSGTLAGGPWKTQYF.

The V and J genes are TRBV4-2 and TRBJ2-7, with D uncertain. From germline, CDR1 is LGHNA and CDR2 YNFKEQ. This CDR3 spans 15 amino acids. The V and J ends lost 5 bases and 8 bases respectively, with 22 bases between them. The CDR3 nucleotides read TGTGCCAGCAGCGAGGCCCCCACATCCGTCGGGCAGCAGTACTTC. This sequence encodes CASSEAPTSVGQQYF.

The chain carries TRBV5-1 and TRBJ2-7; no definite D call. Germline V gene lookup returns CDR1 SGHRS and CDR2 YFSETQ. Trimming removed 2 bases from V and 0 bases from J, with 15 bases in between. The CDR3 is 16 residues long. The DNA for the CDR3 is TGCGCCAGCAGCTTTGGAAGCTTTGGTCTCTCCTACGAGCAGTACTTC. This codes for CASSFGSFGLSYEQYF.

This rearrangement joins TRBV7-2 to TRBJ1-6; D ambiguous. Trimming took off 2 bases at V and 9 bases at J, with 5 bases between the two ends. CDR1 and CDR2 from the germline V gene are SGHTA and FQGNSA. The CDR3 length is 12 residues. CDR3 region: CASSLNGSPLHF. In DNA, the CDR3 is TGTGCCAGCAGCTTAAATGGTTCACCCCTCCACTTT.

The gene calls are TRBV6-5 and TRBJ1-2, with 8 bases identical to TRBD1. Germline-derived CDR1 and CDR2 are MNHEY and SVGAGI. The trim removed 6 bases at V and 8 bases at J, leaving 11 bases unmatched. The CDR3 is made up of 14 amino acids. In DNA, the CDR3 is TGTGCCAGCAGCCCCGGACAGGGTTGGAGGGGCTACACCTTC. Protein sequence: CASSPGQGWRGYTF.

V and J are TRBV18 and TRBJ1-1, with TRBD1 matching over 8 bases. The CDR3 sequence is 12 residues long. The V and J ends lost 3 bases and 6 bases, in that order; junction bases with no gene match: 0. Germline V gene data show CDR1 as KGHSH and CDR2 as LQKENI. The CDR3 DNA reads TGTGCCAGCTCACCGGGACAGGCTGAAGCTTTCTTT. Its protein product is CASSPGQAEAFF.

This clone was counted a single time. The genes are TRBV28 and TRBJ1-5; D unclear. The germline CDR1 and CDR2 sequences are MDHEN and SYDVKM. V was pared by 7 bases and J by 0 bases, with 10 bases between. The CDR3 runs 14 residues. The CDR3: CASNVHASNQPQHF. The CDR3, as DNA: TGTGCCAGCAACGTTCACGCTAGCAATCAGCCCCAGCATTTT.

The chain uses TRBV18 and TRBJ1-2; 10 bases agree with TRBD1. Trimming cost V 5 bases and J 5 bases; bases outside gene matches: 11. Germline V lookup: CDR1 KGHSH, CDR2 LQKENI. CDR3 length: 16 amino acids. The CDR3 sequence: CASSSDPGTGEYGYTF. CDR3 DNA: TGTGCCAGCTCATCAGACCCAGGGACAGGGGAGTATGGCTACACCTTC.

The CDR3 protein is CATREVGEGHIYEQYF. As DNA, the CDR3 is TGTGCCACCAGGGAAGTCGGAGAGGGTCATATCTACGAGCAGTACTTC. The V call is TRBV15, the J call TRBJ2-7, with a weak D call TRBD2 (5 bases). Deletions cut 6 bases from V and 3 bases from J, with 21 bases between. The CDR3 is 16 residues long. Germline V gene sequence: CDR1 LNHNV, CDR2 YYDKDF (reference sequence).

V gene TRBV5-1 combines with J gene TRBJ2-1; no clear D. Trimming cost V 4 bases and J 6 bases, with 11 bases left between them. There are 13 residues in the CDR3. Per the germline V gene, CDR1 is SGHRS and CDR2 is YFSETQ. CDR3 coding DNA: TGCGCCAGCAGCACGCATGTGGGCAATGAGCAGTTCTTC. Its protein is CASSTHVGNEQFF.